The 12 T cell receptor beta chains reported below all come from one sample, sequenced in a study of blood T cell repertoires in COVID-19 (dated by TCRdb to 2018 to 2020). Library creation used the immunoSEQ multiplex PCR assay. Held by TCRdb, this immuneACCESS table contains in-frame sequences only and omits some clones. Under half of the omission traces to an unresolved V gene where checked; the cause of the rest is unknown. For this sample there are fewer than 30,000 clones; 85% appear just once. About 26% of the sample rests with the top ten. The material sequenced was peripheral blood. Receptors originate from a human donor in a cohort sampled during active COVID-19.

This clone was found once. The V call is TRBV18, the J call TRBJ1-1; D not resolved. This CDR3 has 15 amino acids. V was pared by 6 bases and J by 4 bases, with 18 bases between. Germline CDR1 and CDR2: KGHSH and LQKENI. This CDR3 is CASSVSAQAGTEAFF. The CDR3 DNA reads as TGTGCCAGCTCCGTTTCAGCGCAGGCGGGCACTGAAGCTTTCTTT.

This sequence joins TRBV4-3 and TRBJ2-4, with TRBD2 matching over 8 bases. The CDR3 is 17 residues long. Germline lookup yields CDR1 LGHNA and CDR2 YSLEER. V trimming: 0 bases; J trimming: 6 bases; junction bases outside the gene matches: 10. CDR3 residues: CASSQDGWAGGLNIQYF. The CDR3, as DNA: TGCGCCAGCAGCCAAGATGGGTGGGCGGGGGGCCTAAACATTCAGTACTTC.

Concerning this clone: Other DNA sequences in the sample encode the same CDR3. The CDR3 nucleotides read TGTGCCAGCAGCTTGGTAGGGGGGGCGGTCAGCGAAGAGACCCAGTACTTC. Amino acids: CASSLVGGAVSEETQYF. V and J are TRBV5-4 and TRBJ2-5; TRBD2 might be the D (7 bases). In germline, CDR1 is SGHNT, CDR2 YYREEE (reference sequence). With 0 bases removed from V and 3 bases from J, the gap between germline ends came to 18 bases. This CDR3 has 17 residues.

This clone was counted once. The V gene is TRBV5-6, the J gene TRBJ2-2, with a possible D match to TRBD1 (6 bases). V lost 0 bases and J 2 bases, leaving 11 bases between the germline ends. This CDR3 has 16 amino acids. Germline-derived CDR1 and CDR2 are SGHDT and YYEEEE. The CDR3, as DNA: TGTGCCAGCAGCTTGGTGGGCAGGGGCAACACCGGGGAGCTGTTTTTT. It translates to CASSLVGRGNTGELFF.

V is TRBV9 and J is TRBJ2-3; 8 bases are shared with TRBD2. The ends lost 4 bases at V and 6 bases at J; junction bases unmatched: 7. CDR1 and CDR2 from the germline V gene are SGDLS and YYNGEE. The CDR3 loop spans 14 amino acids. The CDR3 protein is CASSTRLARDTQYF. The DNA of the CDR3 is TGTGCCAGCAGCACGCGACTAGCGAGGGATACGCAGTATTTT.

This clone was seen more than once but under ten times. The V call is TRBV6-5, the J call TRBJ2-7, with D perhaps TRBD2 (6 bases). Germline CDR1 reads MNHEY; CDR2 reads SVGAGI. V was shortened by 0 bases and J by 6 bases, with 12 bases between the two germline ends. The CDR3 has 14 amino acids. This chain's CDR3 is CASSYSRWGGEQYF. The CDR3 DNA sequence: TGTGCCAGCAGTTACTCTAGGTGGGGAGGCGAGCAGTACTTC.

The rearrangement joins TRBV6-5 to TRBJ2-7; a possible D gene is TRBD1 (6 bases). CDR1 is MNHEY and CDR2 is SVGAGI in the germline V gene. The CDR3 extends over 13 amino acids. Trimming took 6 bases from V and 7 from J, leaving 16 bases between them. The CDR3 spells CASRQGFSREQYF. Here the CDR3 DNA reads TGTGCCAGCAGACAGGGATTCTCAAGGGAGCAGTACTTC.

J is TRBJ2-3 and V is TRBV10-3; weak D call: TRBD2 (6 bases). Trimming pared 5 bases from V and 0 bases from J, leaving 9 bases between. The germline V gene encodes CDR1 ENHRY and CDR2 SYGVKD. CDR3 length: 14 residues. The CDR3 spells CAISPGTSTDTQYF. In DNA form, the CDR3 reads TGTGCCATCAGTCCCGGGACTAGCACAGATACGCAGTATTTT.

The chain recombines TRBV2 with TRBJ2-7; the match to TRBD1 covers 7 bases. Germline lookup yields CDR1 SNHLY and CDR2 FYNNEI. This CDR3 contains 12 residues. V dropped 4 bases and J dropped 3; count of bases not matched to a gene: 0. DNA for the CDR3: TGTGCCAGCAGTGGGGACAGCTACGAGCAGTACTTC. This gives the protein CASSGDSYEQYF.

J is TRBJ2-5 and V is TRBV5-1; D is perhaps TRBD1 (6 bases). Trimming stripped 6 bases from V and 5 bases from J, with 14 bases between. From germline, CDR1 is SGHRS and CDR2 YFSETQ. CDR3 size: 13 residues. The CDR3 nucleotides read TGCGCCAGCACCCTACAGGGTTGGGAGACCCAGTACTTC. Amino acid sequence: CASTLQGWETQYF.

The CDR3 region has the DNA TGCGCCAGCAGCGGGGAGGCGTATACGCAGTATTTT. Amino acid sequence: CASSGEAYTQYF. The chain recombines TRBV5-1 with TRBJ2-3; possible D gene TRBD2, 6 bases. V was trimmed by 4 bases and J by 7 bases, leaving 10 bases between them. The CDR3 extends over 12 amino acids. CDR1 is SGHRS and CDR2 is YFSETQ in the germline V gene.

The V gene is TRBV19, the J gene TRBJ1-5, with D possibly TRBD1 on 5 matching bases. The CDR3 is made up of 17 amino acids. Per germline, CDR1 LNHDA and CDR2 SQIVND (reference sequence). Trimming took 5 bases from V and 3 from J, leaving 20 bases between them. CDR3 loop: CASSPRAGWVSNQPQHF. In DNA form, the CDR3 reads TGTGCCAGTAGTCCCCGGGCAGGGTGGGTTTCCAATCAGCCCCAGCATTTT. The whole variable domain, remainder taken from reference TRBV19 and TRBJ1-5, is DGGITQSPKYLFRKEGQNVTLSCEQNLNHDAMYWYRQDPGQGLRLIYYSQIVNDFQKGDIAEGYSVSREKKESFPLTVTSAQKNPTAFYLCASSPRAGWVSNQPQHFGDGTRLSIL.